The sequence of this T cell receptor (beta chain) was determined in a study of blood T cells in healthy people across ages. Findings and caveats of the study: Getting older went along with TCR beta diversity per million T cells dropping roughly linearly.

Primed by a sample-barcoded 5' primer and a J-beta primer mix, a second PCR proceeded for roughly 6 to 12 cycles. A single record per CDR3 protein comes from TCRdb applying MiXCR to the 5' RACE reads. The table includes about 1.5 million distinct CDR3 sequences, about 45% detected once. The CDR3 is made up of 11 amino acids. Germline lookup yields CDR1 SQVTM and CDR2 ANQGSEA. Trimming took 4 bases from V and 8 from J, leaving 11 bases between them. This clonotype was observed many times. What it recognizes is unknown. The specimen sequenced was blood. The clonotype was recovered from a woman aged 18-29 years in good health. The rearrangement links TRBV29-1 to TRBJ1-1; D remains ambiguous. The CDR3 nucleotides read TGCAGCGTTGTGAACTGGGAGGAAGCTTTCTTT. This codes for CSVVNWEEAFF. The variable domain in full, with the rest retrieved from reference TRBV29-1 and TRBJ1-1, is SAVISQKPSRDICQRGTSLTIQCQVDSQVTMMFWYRQQPGQSLTLIATANQGSEATYESGFVIDKFPISRPNLTFSTLTVSNMSPEDSSIYLCSVVNWEEAFFGQGTRLTVV.